This passage covers 8 T cell receptor beta chains from one sample sequenced in a study of cytotoxic CD8 clonotypes in ibrutinib-treated CLL. TCRdb's copy holds only in-frame clones and misses some; the assay was immunoSEQ multiplex PCR. The sample contains fewer than 300,000 clones, roughly three quarters of which appear only once. This specimen consisted of PBMCs, obtained at disease progression, from a patient treated with ibrutinib. All receptors derive from a human donor with chronic lymphocytic leukemia.

The rearrangement uses TRBV4-3 and TRBJ2-3; D is undetermined. V lost 0 bases and J 3 bases, leaving 13 bases between the germline ends. In germline, CDR1 is LGHNA, CDR2 YSLEER. CDR3 length: 16 amino acids. The CDR3 DNA reads as TGCGCCAGCAGCCAAGAGTTACCAGTTTCAACAGATACGCAGTATTTT. Amino acids: CASSQELPVSTDTQYF.

The chain links TRBV13 to TRBJ1-5; 9 bases map to TRBD1. Trimming took 0 bases from V and 5 from J; bases not matched to a gene: 2. Per germline, CDR1 PRHDT and CDR2 FYEKMQ (reference sequence). This CDR3 spans 15 amino acids. CDR3 amino acids: CASSLGGTGYQPQHF. CDR3 nucleotide sequence: TGTGCCAGCAGCTTAGGAGGGACAGGGTATCAGCCCCAGCATTTT.

This clone appeared a few times. The V call is TRBV27, the J call TRBJ2-7; no definite D call. The CDR3 has 13 residues. V dropped 6 bases and J dropped 4 bases, with 13 bases sitting between them. CDR1 and CDR2 from the germline V gene are MNHEY and SMNVEV (reference sequence). The CDR3 nucleotides read TGTGCCAGCAGGGGTTTTGGGTCTTACGAGCAGTACTTC. This encodes CASRGFGSYEQYF.

This clone was counted between two and nine times. The chain joins TRBV7-2 to TRBJ1-2; D remains unclear. Germline loops: CDR1 SGHTA, CDR2 FQGNSA. The CDR3 has 14 amino acids. The V end was cut by 5 bases, the J end by 6 bases, with 16 bases between. CDR3 bases: TGTGCCAGCAGCCTGCTGGCGGCGGCCCATGGCTACACCTTC. This encodes CASSLLAAAHGYTF.

The rearrangement links TRBV6-1 to TRBJ2-3, with 8 bases matching TRBD2. The V gene's germline CDR1 is MNHNS and CDR2 SASEGT. The junction had 17 bases not matched to a gene; V was cut back by 4 bases and J by 2 bases. The CDR3 loop spans 19 amino acids. CDR3 amino acids: CASSGRWAGGLVPTDTQYF. CDR3 bases: TGTGCCAGCAGTGGTCGCTGGGCGGGGGGCCTTGTCCCCACAGATACGCAGTATTTT.

The table lists this clone with a count of one. The chain links TRBV2 to TRBJ1-5, with 8 positions matching TRBD1. CDR1 SNHLY and CDR2 FYNNEI come from the germline V gene. J was trimmed by 6 bases and V by 5 bases; bases with no gene match: 9. The CDR3 is 15 amino acids. CDR3 sequence (DNA): TGTGCCAGCAGTCCCCAGGGGGCTCTTGGTCAGCCCCAGCATTTT. Translation: CASSPQGALGQPQHF.

This chain uses TRBV11-2 with TRBJ2-5; a possible D gene is TRBD1 (6 bases). Per the germline V gene, CDR1 is SGHAT and CDR2 is FQNNGV. Trimming removed 5 bases from V and 1 base from J, with 17 bases in between. This CDR3 spans 16 amino acids. The CDR3, as DNA: TGTGCCAGCAGCCGTCCGGACAGCATCTCCCAAGAGACCCAGTACTTC. It specifies CASSRPDSISQETQYF.

For this clone: A far larger clone is off by one base, so a read error is likely. The same CDR3 can be traced to other DNA sequences in this sample. V gene TRBV9 combines with J gene TRBJ2-2; D is perhaps TRBD1 or TRBD2 (5 bases each). The CDR3 is 13 amino acids. V dropped 0 bases and J dropped 6 bases, with 6 bases sitting between them. Germline-derived CDR1 and CDR2 are SGDLS and YYNGEE. CDR3 coding DNA: TGTGCCAGCAGCGTAGGAGGGGCCGGGGAGCTGTTTTTT. As protein: CASSVGGAGELFF.